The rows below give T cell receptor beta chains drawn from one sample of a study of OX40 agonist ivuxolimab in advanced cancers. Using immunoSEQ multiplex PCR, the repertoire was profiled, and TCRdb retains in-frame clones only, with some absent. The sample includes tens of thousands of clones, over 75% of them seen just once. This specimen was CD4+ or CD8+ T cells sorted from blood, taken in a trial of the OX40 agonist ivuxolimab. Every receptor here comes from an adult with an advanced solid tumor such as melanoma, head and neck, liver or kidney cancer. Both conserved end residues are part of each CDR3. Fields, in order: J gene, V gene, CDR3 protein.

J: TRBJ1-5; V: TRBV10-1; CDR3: CASKLEGKNQPQHF
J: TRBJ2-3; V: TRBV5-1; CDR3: CASSYPGTSDTDTQYF
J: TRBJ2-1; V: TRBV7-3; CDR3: CASSRTSGSYNEQFF
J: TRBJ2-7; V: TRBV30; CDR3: CAWSDGRLPYEQYF
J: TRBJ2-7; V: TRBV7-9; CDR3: CASSLRPGGNEQYF
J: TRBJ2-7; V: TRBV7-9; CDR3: CASSYGGVRSEQYF
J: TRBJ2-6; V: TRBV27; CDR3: CASGWSSGANVLTF
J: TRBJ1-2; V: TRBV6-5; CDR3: CASSYSYGDYGYTF
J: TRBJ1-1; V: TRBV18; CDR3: CASSRTTGDTEAFF
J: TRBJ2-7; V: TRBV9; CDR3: CASSIRTSGSEQYF
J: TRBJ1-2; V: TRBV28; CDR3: CASSLGGQGTGGYTF
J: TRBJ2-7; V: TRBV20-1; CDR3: CSAQQGKGQYF
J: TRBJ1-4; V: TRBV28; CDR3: CASRGQGVEKLFF
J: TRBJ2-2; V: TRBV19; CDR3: CASIPRGSAVTGELFF
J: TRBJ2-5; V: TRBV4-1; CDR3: CASSPGLGQETQYF
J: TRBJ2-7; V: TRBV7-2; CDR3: CASSPSLGRSYEQYF
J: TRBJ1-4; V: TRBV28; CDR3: CASRMGQYNEKLFF
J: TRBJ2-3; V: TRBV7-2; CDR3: CASSLVDDTQYF
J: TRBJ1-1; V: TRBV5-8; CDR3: CASSGRGQLNTEAFF
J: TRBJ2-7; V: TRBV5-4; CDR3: CASSFGGRQGTGEQYF
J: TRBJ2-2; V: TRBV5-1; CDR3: CASSSLAGEITGELFF
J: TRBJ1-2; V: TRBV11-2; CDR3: CASSLDLWTGVYGYTF
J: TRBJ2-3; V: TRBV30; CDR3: CAWSRAREKDTQYF
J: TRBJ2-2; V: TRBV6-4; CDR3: CASRLAANTGELFF
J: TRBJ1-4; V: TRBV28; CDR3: CASSPRGLFSEKLFF
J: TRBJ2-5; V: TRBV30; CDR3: CAWSVGRGETQYF
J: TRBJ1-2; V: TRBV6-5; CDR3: CASSPGAHYGYTF
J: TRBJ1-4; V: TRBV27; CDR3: CASRGQGPSNEKLFF
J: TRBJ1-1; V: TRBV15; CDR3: CATSRGGANTEAFF
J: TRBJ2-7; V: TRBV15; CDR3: CATSRGLAGDYEQYF
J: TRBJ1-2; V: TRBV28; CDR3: CASSLGQSYGYTF
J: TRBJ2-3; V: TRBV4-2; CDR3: CASSQELTHSLTDTQYF
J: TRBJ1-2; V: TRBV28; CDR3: CASRGQGAGYTF
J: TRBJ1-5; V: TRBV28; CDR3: CASSTGPQRPLQPQHF
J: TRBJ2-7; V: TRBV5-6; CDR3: CASSLPQDYEQYF
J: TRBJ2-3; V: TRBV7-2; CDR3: CASSGRFVADTQYF
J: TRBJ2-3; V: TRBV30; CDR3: CAWSRGTLGRGDTQYF
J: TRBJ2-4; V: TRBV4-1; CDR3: CASSQPLGLAGGPAKNIQYF
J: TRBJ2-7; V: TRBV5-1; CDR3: CASSLDQAEQYF
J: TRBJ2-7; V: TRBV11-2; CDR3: CASSLGTGGYEQYF